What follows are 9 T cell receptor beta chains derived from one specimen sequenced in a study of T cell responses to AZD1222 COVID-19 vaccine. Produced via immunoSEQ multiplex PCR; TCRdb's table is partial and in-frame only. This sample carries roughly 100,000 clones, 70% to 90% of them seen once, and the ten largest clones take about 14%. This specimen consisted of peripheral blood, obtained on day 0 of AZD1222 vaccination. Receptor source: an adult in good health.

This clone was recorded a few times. CDR3: CASSLAVSGELFF. In nucleotides, the CDR3 is TGCGCCAGCAGCTTGGCAGTTAGCGGGGAGCTGTTTTTT. The chain is built from TRBV5-1 and TRBJ2-2; D call uncertain. CDR3 length: 13 residues. CDR1 SGHRS and CDR2 YFSETQ come from the germline V gene. Trimming removed 0 bases at V and 7 bases at J, with 7 bases between. Complete variable domain (other parts from reference TRBV5-1 and TRBJ2-2): KAGVTQTPRYLIKTRGQQVTLSCSPISGHRSVSWYQQTPGQGLQFLFEYFSETQRNKGNFPGRFSGRQFSNSRSEMNVSTLELGDSALYLCASSLAVSGELFFGEGSRLTVL.

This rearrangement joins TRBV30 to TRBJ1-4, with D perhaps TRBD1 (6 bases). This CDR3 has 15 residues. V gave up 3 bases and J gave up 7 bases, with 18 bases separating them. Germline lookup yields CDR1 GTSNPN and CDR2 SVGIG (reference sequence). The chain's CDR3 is CAWSVNRVGGEKLFF. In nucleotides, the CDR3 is TGTGCCTGGAGCGTCAACAGGGTTGGGGGTGAAAAACTGTTTTTT. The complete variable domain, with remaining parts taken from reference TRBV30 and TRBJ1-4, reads SQTIHQWPATLVQPVGSPLSLECTVEGTSNPNLYWYRQAAGRGLQLLFYSVGIGQISSEVPQNLSASRPQDRQFILSSKKLLLSDSGFYLCAWSVNRVGGEKLFFGSGTQLSVL.

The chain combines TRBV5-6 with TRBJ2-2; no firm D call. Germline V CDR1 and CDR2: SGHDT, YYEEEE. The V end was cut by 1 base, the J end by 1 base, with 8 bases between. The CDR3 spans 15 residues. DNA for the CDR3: TGTGCCAGCAGCTTGATCAGGAGGAACACCGGGGAGCTGTTTTTT. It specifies CASSLIRRNTGELFF.

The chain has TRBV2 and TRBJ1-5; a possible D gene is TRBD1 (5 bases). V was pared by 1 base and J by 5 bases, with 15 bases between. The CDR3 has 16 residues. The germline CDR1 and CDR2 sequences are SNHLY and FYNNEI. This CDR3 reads CASSEGGRRQYQPQHF. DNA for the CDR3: TGTGCCAGCAGTGAAGGGGGCAGGCGTCAATATCAGCCCCAGCATTTT.

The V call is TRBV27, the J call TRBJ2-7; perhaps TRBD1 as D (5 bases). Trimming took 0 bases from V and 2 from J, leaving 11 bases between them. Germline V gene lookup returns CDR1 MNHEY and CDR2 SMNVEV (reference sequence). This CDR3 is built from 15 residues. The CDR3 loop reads CASSLSRTGPYEQYF. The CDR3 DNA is TGTGCCAGCAGTTTATCTCGAACAGGCCCCTACGAGCAGTACTTC.

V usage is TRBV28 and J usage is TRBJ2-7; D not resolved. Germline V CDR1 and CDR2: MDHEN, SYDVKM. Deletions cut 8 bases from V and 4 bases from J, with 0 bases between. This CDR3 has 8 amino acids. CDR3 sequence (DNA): TGTGCCAGCTACGAGCAGTACTTC. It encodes CASYEQYF.

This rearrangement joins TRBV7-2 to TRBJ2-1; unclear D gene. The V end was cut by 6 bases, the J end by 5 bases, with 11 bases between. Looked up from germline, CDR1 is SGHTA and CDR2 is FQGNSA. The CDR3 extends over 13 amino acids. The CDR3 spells CASSGLTNNEQFF. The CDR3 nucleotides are TGTGCCAGCAGTGGTTTAACGAACAATGAGCAGTTCTTC.

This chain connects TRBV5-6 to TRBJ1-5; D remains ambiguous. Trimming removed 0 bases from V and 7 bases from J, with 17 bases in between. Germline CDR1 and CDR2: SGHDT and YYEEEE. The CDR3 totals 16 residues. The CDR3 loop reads CASSLGGDGIWQPQHF. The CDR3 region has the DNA TGTGCCAGCAGCTTGGGTGGGGATGGAATCTGGCAGCCCCAGCATTTT.

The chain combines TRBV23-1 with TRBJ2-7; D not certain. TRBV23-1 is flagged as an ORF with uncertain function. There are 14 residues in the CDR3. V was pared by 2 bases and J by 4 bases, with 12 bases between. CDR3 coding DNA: TGCGCCAGCAGTCAAATCGGTAAACAATACGAGCAGTACTTC. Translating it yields CASSQIGKQYEQYF.